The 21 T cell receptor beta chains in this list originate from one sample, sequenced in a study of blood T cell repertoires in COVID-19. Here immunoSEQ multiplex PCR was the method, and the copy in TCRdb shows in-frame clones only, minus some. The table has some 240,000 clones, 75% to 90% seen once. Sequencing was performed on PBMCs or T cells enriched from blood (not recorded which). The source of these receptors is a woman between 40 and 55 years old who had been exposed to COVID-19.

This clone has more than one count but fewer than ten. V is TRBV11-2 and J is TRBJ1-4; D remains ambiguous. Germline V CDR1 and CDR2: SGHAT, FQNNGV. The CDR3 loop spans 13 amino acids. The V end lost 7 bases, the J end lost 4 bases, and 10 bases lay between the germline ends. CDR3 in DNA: TGTGCCAGCACCTCACTGAGTAATGAAAAACTGTTTTTT. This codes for CASTSLSNEKLFF.

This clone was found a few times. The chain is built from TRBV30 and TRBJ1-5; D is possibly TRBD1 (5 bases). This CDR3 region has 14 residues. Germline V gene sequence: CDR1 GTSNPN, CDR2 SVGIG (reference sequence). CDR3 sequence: CGGGARGTNQPQHF. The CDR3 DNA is TGTGGGGGGGGAGCGCGTGGTACAAATCAGCCCCAGCATTTT.

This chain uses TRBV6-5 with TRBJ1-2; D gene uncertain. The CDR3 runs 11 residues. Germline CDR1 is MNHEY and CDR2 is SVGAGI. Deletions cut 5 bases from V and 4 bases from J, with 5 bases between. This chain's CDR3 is CASSTGYGYTF. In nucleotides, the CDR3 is TGTGCCAGCAGTACCGGCTATGGCTACACCTTC.

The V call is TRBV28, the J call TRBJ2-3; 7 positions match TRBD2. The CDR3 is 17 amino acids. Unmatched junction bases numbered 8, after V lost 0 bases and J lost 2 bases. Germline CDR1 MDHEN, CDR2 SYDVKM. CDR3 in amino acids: CASSLWASGALTDTQYF. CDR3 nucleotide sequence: TGTGCCAGCAGTTTATGGGCTAGCGGAGCCCTCACAGATACGCAGTATTTT. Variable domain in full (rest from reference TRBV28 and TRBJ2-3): DVKVTQSSRYLVKRTGEKVFLECVQDMDHENMFWYRQDPGLGLRLIYFSYDVKMKEKGDIPEGYSVSREKKERFSLILESASTNQTSMYLCASSLWASGALTDTQYFGPGTRLTVL.

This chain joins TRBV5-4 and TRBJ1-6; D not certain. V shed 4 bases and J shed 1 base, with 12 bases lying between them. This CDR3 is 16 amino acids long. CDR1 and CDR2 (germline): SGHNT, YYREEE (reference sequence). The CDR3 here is CASSLYSGSYNSPLHF. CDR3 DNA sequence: TGTGCCAGCAGCCTGTACTCGGGGTCCTATAATTCACCCCTCCACTTT.

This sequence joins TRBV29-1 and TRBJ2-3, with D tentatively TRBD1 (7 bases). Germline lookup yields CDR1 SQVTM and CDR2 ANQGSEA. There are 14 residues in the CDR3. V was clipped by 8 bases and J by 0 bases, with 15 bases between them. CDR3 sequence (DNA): TGCAGCCATGCGGGGACAGTTAGCACAGATACGCAGTATTTT. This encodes CSHAGTVSTDTQYF.

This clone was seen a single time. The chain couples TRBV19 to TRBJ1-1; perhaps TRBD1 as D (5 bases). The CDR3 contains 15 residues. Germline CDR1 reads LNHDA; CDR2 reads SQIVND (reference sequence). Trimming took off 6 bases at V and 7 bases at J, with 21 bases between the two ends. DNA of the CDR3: TGTGCCAGTAGGAAGGGAGAGGGCCTGGGGGGTGAAGCTTTCTTT. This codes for CASRKGEGLGGEAFF. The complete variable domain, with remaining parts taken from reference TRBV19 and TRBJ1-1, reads DGGITQSPKYLFRKEGQNVTLSCEQNLNHDAMYWYRQDPGQGLRLIYYSQIVNDFQKGDIAEGYSVSREKKESFPLTVTSAQKNPTAFYLCASRKGEGLGGEAFFGQGTRLTVV.

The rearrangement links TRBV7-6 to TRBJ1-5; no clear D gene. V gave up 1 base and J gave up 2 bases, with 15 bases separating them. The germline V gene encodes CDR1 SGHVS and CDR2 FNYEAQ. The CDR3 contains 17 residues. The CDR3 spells CASSLDPLGRGNQPQHF. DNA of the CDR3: TGTGCCAGCAGCTTAGATCCGCTTGGGAGAGGCAATCAGCCCCAGCATTTT.

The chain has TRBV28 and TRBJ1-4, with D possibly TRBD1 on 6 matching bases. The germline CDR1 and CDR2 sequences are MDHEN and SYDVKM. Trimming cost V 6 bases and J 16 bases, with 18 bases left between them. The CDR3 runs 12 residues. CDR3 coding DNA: TGTGCCAGCAGAGACCCCAGGGGATTGCAGTTTTTT. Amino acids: CASRDPRGLQFF.

The CDR3: CASRLDPGGYTF. In nucleotides, the CDR3 is TGCGCCAGCCGCCTAGATCCGGGTGGCTACACCTTC. V usage is TRBV5-1 and J usage is TRBJ1-2; D not resolved. V was pared by 7 bases and J by 7 bases, with 14 bases between. The germline V gene encodes CDR1 SGHRS and CDR2 YFSETQ. The length of the CDR3 is 12 residues.

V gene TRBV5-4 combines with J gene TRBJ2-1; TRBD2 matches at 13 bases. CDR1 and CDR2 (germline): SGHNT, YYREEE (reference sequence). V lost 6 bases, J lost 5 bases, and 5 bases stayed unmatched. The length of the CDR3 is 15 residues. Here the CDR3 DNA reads TGTGCCAGCACCCGGGGGACTAGCGGGGACAATGAGCAGTTCTTC. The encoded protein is CASTRGTSGDNEQFF.

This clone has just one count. This CDR3 is CASSQTANSNQPQHF. Here the CDR3 DNA reads TGTGCCAGCAGTCAGACAGCTAATAGCAATCAGCCCCAGCATTTT. The V call is TRBV7-2, the J call TRBJ1-5, with D possibly TRBD1 on 5 matching bases. CDR3 length: 15 amino acids. Germline assignment: CDR1 SGHTA and CDR2 FQGNSA. V was pared by 6 bases and J by 0 bases, with 12 bases between.

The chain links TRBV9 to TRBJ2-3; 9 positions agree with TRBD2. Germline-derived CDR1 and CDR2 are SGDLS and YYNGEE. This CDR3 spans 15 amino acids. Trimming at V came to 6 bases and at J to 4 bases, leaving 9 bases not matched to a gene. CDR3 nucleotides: TGTGCCAGCACCAGGACTAGCGCCGACCCAGATACGCAGTATTTT. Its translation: CASTRTSADPDTQYF.

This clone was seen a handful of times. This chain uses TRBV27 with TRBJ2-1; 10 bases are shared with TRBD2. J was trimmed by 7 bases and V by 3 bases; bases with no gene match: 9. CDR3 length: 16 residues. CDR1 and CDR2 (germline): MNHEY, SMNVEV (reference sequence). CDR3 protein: CASSFLSGRLSNEQFF. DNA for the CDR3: TGTGCCAGCAGTTTTCTTAGCGGGAGGTTAAGTAATGAGCAGTTCTTC.

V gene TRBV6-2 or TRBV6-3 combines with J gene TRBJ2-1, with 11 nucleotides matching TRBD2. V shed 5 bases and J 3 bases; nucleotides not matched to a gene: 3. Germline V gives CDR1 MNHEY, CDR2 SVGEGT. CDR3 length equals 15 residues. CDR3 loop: CASSVTSGDYNEQFF. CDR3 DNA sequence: TGTGCCAGCAGTGTGACTAGCGGGGACTACAATGAGCAGTTCTTC.

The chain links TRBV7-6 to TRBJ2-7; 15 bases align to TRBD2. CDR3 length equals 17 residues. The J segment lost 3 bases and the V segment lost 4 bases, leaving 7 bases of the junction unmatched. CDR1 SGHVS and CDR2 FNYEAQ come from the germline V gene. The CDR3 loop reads CASSSSGTSGGHYEQYF. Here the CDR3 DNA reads TGTGCCAGCAGCTCCTCCGGGACTAGCGGGGGGCACTACGAGCAGTACTTC.

CDR3 residues: CAWSVLTSGRDSGNTIYF. Written as DNA, the CDR3 is TGTGCCTGGAGCGTCTTGACATCGGGCAGGGACTCTGGAAACACCATATATTTT. The chain has TRBV30 and TRBJ1-3; tentative D call: TRBD1 (5 bases). The V gene's germline CDR1 is GTSNPN and CDR2 SVGIG (reference sequence). The CDR3 is 18 amino acids. Trimming cost V 3 bases and J 0 bases, with 21 bases left between them.

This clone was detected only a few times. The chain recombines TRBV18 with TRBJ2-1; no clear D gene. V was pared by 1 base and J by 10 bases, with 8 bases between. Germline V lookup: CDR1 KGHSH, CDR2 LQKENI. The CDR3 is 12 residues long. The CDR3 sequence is CASSPRDEEQFF. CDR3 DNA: TGTGCCAGCTCACCACGAGATGAAGAGCAGTTCTTC.

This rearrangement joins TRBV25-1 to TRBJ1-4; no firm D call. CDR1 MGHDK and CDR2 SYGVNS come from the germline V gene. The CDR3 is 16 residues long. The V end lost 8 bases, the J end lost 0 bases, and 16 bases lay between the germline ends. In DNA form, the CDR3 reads TGTGCCAGCCCAAAAGCCAACAGCTCAACTAATGAAAAACTGTTTTTT. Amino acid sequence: CASPKANSSTNEKLFF.

In DNA, the CDR3 is TGCGCCAGCAGCCAAGGTCTGCTAAAGGGCTACACCTTC. This translates into CASSQGLLKGYTF. This sequence joins TRBV4-3 and TRBJ1-2; no firm D call. The CDR3 totals 13 residues. Trimming shortened V by 1 base and J by 8 bases, and 11 bases separated the two germline ends. Germline V gene data show CDR1 as LGHNA and CDR2 as YSLEER.

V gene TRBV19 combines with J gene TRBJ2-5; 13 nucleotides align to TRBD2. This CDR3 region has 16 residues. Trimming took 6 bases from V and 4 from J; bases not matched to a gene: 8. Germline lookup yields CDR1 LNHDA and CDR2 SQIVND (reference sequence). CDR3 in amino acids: CASRRIGTSGVETQYF. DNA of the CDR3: TGTGCCAGTAGAAGGATCGGGACTAGCGGGGTAGAGACCCAGTACTTC.